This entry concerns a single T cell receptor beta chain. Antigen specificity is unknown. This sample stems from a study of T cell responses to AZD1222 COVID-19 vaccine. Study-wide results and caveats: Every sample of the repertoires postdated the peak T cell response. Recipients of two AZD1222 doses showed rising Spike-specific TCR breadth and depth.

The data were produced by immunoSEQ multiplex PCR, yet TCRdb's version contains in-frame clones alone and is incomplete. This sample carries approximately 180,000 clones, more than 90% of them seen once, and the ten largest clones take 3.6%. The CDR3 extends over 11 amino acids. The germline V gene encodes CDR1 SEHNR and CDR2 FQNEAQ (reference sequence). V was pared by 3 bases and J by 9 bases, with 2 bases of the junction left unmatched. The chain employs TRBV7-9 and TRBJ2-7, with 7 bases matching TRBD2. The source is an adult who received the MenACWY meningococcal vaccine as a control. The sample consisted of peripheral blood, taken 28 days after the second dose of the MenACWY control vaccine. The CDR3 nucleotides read TGTGCCAGCAGCTTGGGAGGGGTGCAGTACTTC. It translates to CASSLGGVQYF.